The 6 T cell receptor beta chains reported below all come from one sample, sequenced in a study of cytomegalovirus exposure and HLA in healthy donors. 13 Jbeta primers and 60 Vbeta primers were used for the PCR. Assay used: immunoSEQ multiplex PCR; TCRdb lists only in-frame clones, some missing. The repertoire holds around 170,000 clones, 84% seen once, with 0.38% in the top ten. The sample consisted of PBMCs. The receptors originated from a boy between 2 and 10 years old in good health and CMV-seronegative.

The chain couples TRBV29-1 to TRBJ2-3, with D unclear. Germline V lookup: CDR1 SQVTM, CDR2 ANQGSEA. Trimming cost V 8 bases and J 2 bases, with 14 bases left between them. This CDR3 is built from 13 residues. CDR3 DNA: TGCAGCTTCTACCAACTACCCACAGATACGCAGTATTTT. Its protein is CSFYQLPTDTQYF.

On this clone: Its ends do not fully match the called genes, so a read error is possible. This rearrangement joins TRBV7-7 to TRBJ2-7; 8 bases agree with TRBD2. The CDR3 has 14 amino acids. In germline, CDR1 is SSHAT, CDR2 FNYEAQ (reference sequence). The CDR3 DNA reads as TGTGCTAGCAGCCCAAGCGGGAGATTCGACGAGCAGTACTTC. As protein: CASSPSGRFDEQYF.

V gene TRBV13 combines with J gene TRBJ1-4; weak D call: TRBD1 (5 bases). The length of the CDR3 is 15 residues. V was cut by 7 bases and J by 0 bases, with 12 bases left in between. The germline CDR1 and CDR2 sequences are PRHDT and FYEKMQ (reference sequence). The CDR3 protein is CASNKGASTNEKLFF. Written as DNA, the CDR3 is TGTGCCAGCAACAAAGGGGCGTCAACTAATGAAAAACTGTTTTTT.

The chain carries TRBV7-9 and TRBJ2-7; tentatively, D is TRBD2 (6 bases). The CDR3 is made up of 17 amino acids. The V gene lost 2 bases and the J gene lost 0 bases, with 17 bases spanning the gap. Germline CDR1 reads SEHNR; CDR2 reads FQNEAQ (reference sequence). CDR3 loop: CASSLNWRVGLSYEQYF. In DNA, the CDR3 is TGTGCCAGCAGCTTAAACTGGAGGGTAGGGCTCTCCTACGAGCAGTACTTC.

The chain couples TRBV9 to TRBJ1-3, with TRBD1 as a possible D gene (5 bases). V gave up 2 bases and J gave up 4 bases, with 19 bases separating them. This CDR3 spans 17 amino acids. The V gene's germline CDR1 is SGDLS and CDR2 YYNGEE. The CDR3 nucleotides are TGTGCCAGCAGCGTTCCCTTGGCAGGAGGGACGGGAAACACCATATATTTT. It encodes CASSVPLAGGTGNTIYF.

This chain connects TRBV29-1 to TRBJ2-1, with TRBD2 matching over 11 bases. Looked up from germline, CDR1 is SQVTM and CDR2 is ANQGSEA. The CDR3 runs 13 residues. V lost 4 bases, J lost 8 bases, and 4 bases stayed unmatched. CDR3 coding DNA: TGCAGCGTTGTAGCGGGGGGGGTCTATGAGCAGTTCTTC. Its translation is CSVVAGGVYEQFF.